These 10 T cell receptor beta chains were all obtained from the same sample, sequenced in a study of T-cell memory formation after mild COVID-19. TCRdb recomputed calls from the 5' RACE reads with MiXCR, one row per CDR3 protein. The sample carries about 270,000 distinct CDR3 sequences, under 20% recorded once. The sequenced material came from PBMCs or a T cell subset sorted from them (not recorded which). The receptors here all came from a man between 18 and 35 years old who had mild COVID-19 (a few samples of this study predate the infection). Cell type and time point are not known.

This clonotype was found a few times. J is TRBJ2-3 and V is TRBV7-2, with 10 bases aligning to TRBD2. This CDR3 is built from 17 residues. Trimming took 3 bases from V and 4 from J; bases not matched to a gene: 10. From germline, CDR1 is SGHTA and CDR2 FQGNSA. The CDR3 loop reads CASSFFSGGAIADTQYF. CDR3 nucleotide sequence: TGTGCCAGCAGCTTTTTCAGCGGGGGGGCCATCGCAGATACGCAGTATTTT.

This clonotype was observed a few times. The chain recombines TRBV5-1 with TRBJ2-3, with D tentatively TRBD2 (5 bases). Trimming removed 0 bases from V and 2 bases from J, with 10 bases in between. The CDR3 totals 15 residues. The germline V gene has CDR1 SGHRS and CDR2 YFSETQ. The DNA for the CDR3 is TGCGCCAGCAGCTTGGAATCGGGGAACACAGATACGCAGTATTTT. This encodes CASSLESGNTDTQYF.

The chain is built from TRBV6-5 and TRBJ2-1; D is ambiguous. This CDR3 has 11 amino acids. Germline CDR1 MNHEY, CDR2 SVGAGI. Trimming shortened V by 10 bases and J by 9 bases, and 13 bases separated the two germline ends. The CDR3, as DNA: TGTGCCACCTGGGGATTTGGTGAGCAGTTCTTC. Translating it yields CATWGFGEQFF.

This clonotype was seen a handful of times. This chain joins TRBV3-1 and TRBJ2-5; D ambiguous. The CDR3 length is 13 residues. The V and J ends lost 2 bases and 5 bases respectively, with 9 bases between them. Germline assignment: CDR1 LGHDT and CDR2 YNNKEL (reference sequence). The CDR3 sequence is CASSQFLRETQYF. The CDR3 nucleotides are TGTGCCAGCAGCCAATTTTTACGGGAGACCCAGTACTTC.

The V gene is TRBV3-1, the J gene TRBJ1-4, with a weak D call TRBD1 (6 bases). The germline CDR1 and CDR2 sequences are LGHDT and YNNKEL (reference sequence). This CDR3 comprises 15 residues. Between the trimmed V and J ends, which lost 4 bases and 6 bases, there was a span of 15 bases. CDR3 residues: CASSPIGTRYEKLFF. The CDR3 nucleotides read TGTGCCAGCAGCCCAATCGGGACACGCTATGAAAAACTGTTTTTT.

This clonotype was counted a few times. CDR3 sequence: CASSPARLGANVLTF. DNA of the CDR3: TGTGCCAGCAGTCCCGCTAGGCTGGGGGCCAACGTCCTGACTTTC. The chain carries TRBV6-5 and TRBJ2-6, with no clear D. Germline CDR1 MNHEY, CDR2 SVGAGI. V lost 5 bases and J 4 bases, leaving 12 bases between the germline ends. CDR3 length equals 15 residues.

This CDR3 is CASKEADSNQPQHF. The DNA of the CDR3 is TGTGCCAGCAAGGAGGCGGATAGCAATCAGCCCCAGCATTTT. The rearrangement links TRBV12-3 or TRBV12-4 to TRBJ1-5; D is uncertain. Trimming pared 7 bases from V and 0 bases from J, leaving 10 bases between. The CDR3 contains 14 residues.

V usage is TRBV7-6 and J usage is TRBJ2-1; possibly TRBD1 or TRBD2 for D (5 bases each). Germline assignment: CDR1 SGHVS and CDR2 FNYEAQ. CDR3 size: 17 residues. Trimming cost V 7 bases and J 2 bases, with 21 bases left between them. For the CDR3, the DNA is TGTGCCAGCACCTCCTCGGCGGCCCGAGGGGCCTACAATGAGCAGTTCTTC. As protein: CASTSSAARGAYNEQFF.

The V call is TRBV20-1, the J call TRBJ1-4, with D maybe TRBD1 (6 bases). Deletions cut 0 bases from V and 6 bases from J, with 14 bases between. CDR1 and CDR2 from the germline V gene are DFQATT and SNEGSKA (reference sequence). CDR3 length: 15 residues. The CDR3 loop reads CSARDLGGPDEKLFF. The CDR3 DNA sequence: TGCAGTGCTAGAGATCTCGGGGGCCCGGATGAAAAACTGTTTTTT.

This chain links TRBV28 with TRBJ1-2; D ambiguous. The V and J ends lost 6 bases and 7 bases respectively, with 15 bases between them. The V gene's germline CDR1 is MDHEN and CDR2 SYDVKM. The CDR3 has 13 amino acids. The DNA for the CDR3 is TGTGCCAGCAGCTCCCCCCTTGATGGTGGCTACACCTTC. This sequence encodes CASSSPLDGGYTF.